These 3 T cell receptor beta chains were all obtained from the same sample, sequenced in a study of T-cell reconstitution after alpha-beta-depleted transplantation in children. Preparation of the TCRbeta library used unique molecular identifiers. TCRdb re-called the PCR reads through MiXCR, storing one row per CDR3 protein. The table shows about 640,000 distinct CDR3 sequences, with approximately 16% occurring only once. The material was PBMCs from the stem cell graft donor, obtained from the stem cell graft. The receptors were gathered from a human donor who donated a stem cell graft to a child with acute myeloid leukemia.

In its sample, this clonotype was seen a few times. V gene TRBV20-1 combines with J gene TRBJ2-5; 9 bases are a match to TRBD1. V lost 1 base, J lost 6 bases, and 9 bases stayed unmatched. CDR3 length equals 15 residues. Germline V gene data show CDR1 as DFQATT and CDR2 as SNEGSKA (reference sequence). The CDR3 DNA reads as TGCAGTGCTAGAGTATCGGGACAGGGTCAAAAGACCCAGTACTTC. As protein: CSARVSGQGQKTQYF.

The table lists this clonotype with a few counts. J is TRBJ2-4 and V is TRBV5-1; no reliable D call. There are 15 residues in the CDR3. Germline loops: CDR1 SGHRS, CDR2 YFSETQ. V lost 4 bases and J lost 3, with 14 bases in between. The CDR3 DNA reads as TGCGCCAGCAGCCCGGAGCAATTTGACAAAAACATTCAGTACTTC. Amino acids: CASSPEQFDKNIQYF.

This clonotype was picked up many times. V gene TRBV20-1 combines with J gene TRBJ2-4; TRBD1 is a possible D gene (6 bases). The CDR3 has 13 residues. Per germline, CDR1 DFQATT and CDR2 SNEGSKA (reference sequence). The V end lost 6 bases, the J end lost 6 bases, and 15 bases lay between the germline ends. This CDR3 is CSAIGVGGNIQYF. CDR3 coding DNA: TGCAGTGCCATCGGGGTAGGGGGAAACATTCAGTACTTC.